This T cell receptor (beta chain) is from a study of response to subunit inactivated influenza vaccine. TCRdb re-analysed the RT-PCR reads in MiXCR, keeping a single row per CDR3 protein. The sample has under 950,000 distinct CDR3 sequences, around 21% seen once; the top ten hold 10% to 13%. Findings and caveats of the study: Few additional T cells are recruited per seasonal influenza vaccination, authors suggested.

About this clonotype itself: Antigen specificity is unknown.

This material consisted of PBMCs from blood, taken 5 to 6 days after vaccination. The origin of this receptor is a man over 45 who received an inactivated influenza vaccine.

DNA of the CDR3: TGCGCCAGCAGCTTCCCGCAGAACACAGATACGCAGTATTTT. Encoded protein: CASSFPQNTDTQYF. This chain joins TRBV5-1 and TRBJ2-3; D is undetermined. Between the trimmed V and J ends, which lost 2 bases and 2 bases, there was a span of 9 bases. The CDR3 sequence is 14 residues long. CDR1 and CDR2 (germline): SGHRS, YFSETQ.